These 4 T cell receptor beta chains were sequenced from one sample in a study of response to subunit inactivated influenza vaccine. Each CDR3 protein is one row after TCRdb ran MiXCR on the RT-PCR reads. The sample contains approximately 500,000 distinct CDR3 sequences, 12% to 15% of which appear only once. The sample here was PBMCs from blood, taken 11 to 12 days after vaccination. The receptor set was obtained from a man aged 50 or older who received an inactivated influenza vaccine.

The chain recombines TRBV12-3 or TRBV12-4 with TRBJ1-1; D is possibly TRBD1 (5 bases). This CDR3 has 13 amino acids. V was cut by 7 bases and J by 2 bases, with 11 bases left in between. The CDR3 coding sequence is TGTGCCAGCACCCTGGGGCGAAACACTGAAGCTTTCTTT. Amino acid sequence: CASTLGRNTEAFF.

The chain has TRBV20-1 and TRBJ2-3; 12 bases match TRBD2. The CDR3 has 15 residues. Trimming took 5 bases from V and 3 from J; bases not matched to a gene: 6. In germline, CDR1 is DFQATT, CDR2 SNEGSKA (reference sequence). CDR3 bases: TGCAGTGCTGCCCGGACTAGCGGGATGACAGATACGCAGTATTTT. This gives the protein CSAARTSGMTDTQYF.

This clonotype was picked up a small number of times. This chain joins TRBV12-3 or TRBV12-4 and TRBJ2-7; D is perhaps TRBD1 (6 bases). With 5 bases removed from V and 0 bases from J, the gap between germline ends came to 14 bases. CDR3 length: 15 amino acids. The CDR3 sequence is CASSKNRASSYEQYF. CDR3 coding DNA: TGTGCCAGCAGTAAAAACAGGGCGAGCTCCTACGAGCAGTACTTC.

This clonotype was counted only a few times. The J gene is TRBJ2-1, the V gene TRBV4-1; D is unclear. CDR1 is MGHRA and CDR2 is YSYEKL in the germline V gene. The V and J ends lost 0 bases and 3 bases respectively, with 9 bases between them. The CDR3 runs to 15 residues. The CDR3, as DNA: TGCGCCAGCAGCCAAGAGTGGAATAACTACAATGAGCAGTTCTTC. This translates into CASSQEWNNYNEQFF.